The entry that follows covers one TCR beta chain sequence. Its antigen remains unidentified. This record comes from a study of T cell responses to AZD1222 COVID-19 vaccine. Regarding the study as a whole: Donor demographics were predominantly white British with a female majority; clonal diversity may be underestimated. Spike-specific TCR breadth and depth were elevated following two AZD1222 doses.

Libraries were prepared by immunoSEQ multiplex PCR; TCRdb keeps only in-frame clonotypes and omits some of them. The sample yields about 130,000 clones, 93% seen once. Germline CDR1 reads SGHTS; CDR2 reads YDEGEE. This CDR3 comprises 13 residues. With 6 bases removed from V and 7 bases from J, the gap between germline ends came to 16 bases. Sequences were derived from peripheral blood, sampled on day 0 of AZD1222 vaccination. This receptor was identified in an adult in good health. V is TRBV5-8 and J is TRBJ1-2, with a possible D match to TRBD1 (6 bases). CDR3: CASTRGGQGGYTF. CDR3 coding DNA: TGTGCCAGCACCCGAGGGGGGCAAGGTGGCTACACCTTC.